This TCR beta chain emerged from a study of molecular identifiers for immune sequencing clone quantification. As regards this clonotype: The junction and the germline gene differ at one end; a read error may be behind it.

CDR1 is DFQATT and CDR2 is SNEGSKA in the germline V gene (reference sequence). The CDR3 covers 12 residues. Via MiXCR, TCRdb re-called the PCR reads, giving one row per CDR3 protein. Of 460,000 or so distinct CDR3 sequences in the sample, roughly 25% are singletons; the top ten hold under 0.8%. The clonotype was recovered from a human donor in good health. Some libraries in this study had Jurkat cell RNA spiked in. The material sequenced was naive CD8+ T cells from blood, with Jurkat cell RNA spiked in. Subset meaning: FACS-sorted CD8+CD4-CCR7+CD45RA+ naive T cells. The chain joins TRBV20-1 to TRBJ2-5; D might be TRBD2 (6 bases). As DNA, the CDR3 is TGCTGTGCTAGACTAGAAGTGGAGACCCAGTACTTC. Protein product: CCARLEVETQYF.